A selection of T cell receptor beta chains follows, all from one sample in a study of cytomegalovirus exposure and HLA in healthy donors. Method: immunoSEQ multiplex PCR; TCRdb's copy keeps in-frame clones and lacks some. The table shows roughly 150,000 clones, with roughly 80% occurring only once. The material sequenced was PBMCs. These receptor sequences come from a male donor in good health and CMV-seropositive. The CDR3 runs from the conserved cysteine through the conserved F or W. A D gene is named only where the DNA matches it firmly. Clone size, where shown, is once, few, many, or a class for clones that have expanded.

V gene,J gene,clone size,D gene,CDR3 protein,CDR3 DNA
TRBV7-8,TRBJ1-2,-,-,CASSLGGTGYTF,TGTGCCAGCAGCTTAGGCGGGACTGGGTACACCTTC
TRBV6-1,TRBJ2-7,-,-,CASSERGYEQYF,TGTGCCAGCAGTGAACGCGGCTACGAGCAGTACTTC
TRBV4-1,TRBJ1-2,-,TRBD1,CASSQPTGGTINRLWYNGYTF,TGCGCCAGCAGCCAGCCGACAGGGGGGACCATCAACCGGCTCTGGTACAATGGCTACACCTTC
TRBV25-1,TRBJ1-2,-,-,CASSEGGRFNYGYTF,TGTGCCAGCAGTGAAGGGGGCAGATTCAACTATGGCTACACCTTC
TRBV2,TRBJ1-5,-,-,CASSEGVFLVNQPQHF,TGTGCCAGCAGTGAAGGCGTTTTCTTAGTCAATCAGCCCCAGCATTTT
TRBV4-1,TRBJ2-2,-,TRBD2,CASSPGTIGELFF,TGCGCCAGCAGCCCCGGGACTATCGGGGAGCTGTTTTTT
TRBV7-2,TRBJ2-2,few,-,CASSLQGTGELFF,TGTGCCAGCAGCTTACAGGGGACCGGGGAGCTGTTTTTT
TRBV19,TRBJ2-5,few,TRBD2,CASSTPGLAGTQYF,TGTGCCAGTAGTACCCCGGGACTAGCGGGGACCCAGTACTTC
TRBV7-9,TRBJ1-4,-,TRBD1,CASSQGTANEKLFF,TGTGCCAGCAGCCAGGGGACAGCGAATGAAAAACTGTTTTTT
TRBV9,TRBJ2-7,-,TRBD1,CASSVGGTGAEQYF,TGTGCCAGCAGCGTAGGAGGGACAGGGGCCGAGCAGTACTTC
TRBV7-9,TRBJ1-1,-,-,CASSSGTEAFF,TGTGCCAGCAGCTCAGGGACTGAAGCTTTCTTT
TRBV7-9,TRBJ1-2,-,TRBD1,CASSYISDRADYGYTF,TGTGCCAGCAGCTATATTTCGGACAGGGCGGACTATGGCTACACCTTC
TRBV6-5,TRBJ1-4,-,-,CASSYSGALEKLFF,TGTGCCAGCAGTTACAGCGGGGCACTCGAAAAACTGTTTTTT
TRBV6-1,TRBJ2-1,once,TRBD1,CASSRDSRSYNEQFF,TGTGCCAGCAGCAGGGACAGCCGCTCCTACAATGAGCAGTTCTTC
TRBV30,TRBJ1-2,-,-,CAWSVFGGQLSKGYTF,TGTGCCTGGAGTGTCTTTGGAGGACAGTTATCGAAAGGCTACACCTTC
TRBV7-9,TRBJ1-1,-,-,CASSLVEGAEAFF,TGTGCCAGCAGCTTAGTCGAGGGGGCTGAAGCTTTCTTT
TRBV28,TRBJ2-3,-,TRBD1,CASTPGQGSDTQYF,TGTGCCAGCACCCCCGGACAGGGCTCAGATACGCAGTATTTT
TRBV5-1,TRBJ2-5,once,-,CASSLGSQETQYF,TGCGCCAGCAGCTTGGGGAGCCAAGAGACCCAGTACTTC
TRBV6-6,TRBJ1-1,-,TRBD1,CASSHGQGRTFF,TGTGCCAGCAGCCATGGACAGGGGCGGACTTTCTTT
TRBV30,TRBJ1-6,-,-,CAWGGSSYNSPLHF,TGTGCCTGGGGTGGGAGCTCCTATAATTCACCCCTCCACTTT
TRBV10-3,TRBJ2-2,-,-,CAIRGAENTGELFF,TGTGCCATCAGAGGGGCGGAGAACACCGGGGAGCTGTTTTTT
TRBV2,TRBJ1-3,-,-,CASRSRDTRGENTIYF,TGTGCCAGCAGATCCCGGGACACGCGAGGAGAAAACACCATATATTTT
TRBV6-5,TRBJ2-7,-,TRBD1,CASSYSGQGPPEQYF,TGTGCCAGCAGTTACTCGGGACAGGGGCCCCCCGAGCAGTACTTC
TRBV28,TRBJ2-1,-,-,CASSLAGAVNNEQFF,TGTGCCAGCAGTTTAGCAGGGGCAGTAAATAATGAGCAGTTCTTC
TRBV25-1,TRBJ2-5,-,TRBD2,CASSDGLAGVVETQYF,TGTGCCAGCAGTGATGGACTAGCGGGAGTGGTGGAGACCCAGTACTTC
TRBV7-9,TRBJ1-3,-,-,CASSLSSSGNTIYF,TGTGCCAGCAGCTTATCGAGCTCTGGAAACACCATATATTTT
TRBV19,TRBJ1-6,-,TRBD1,CASAWDSVSPLHF,TGTGCCAGCGCGTGGGACAGTGTCTCACCCCTCCACTTT
TRBV11-3,TRBJ2-7,-,-,CARKFGLGNSYEQYF,TGTGCCAGGAAATTTGGTCTCGGGAACTCCTACGAGCAGTACTTC
TRBV7-9,TRBJ2-7,-,TRBD1,CASSIIWTGDEQYF,TGTGCCAGCAGCATAATATGGACAGGCGACGAGCAGTACTTC
TRBV27,TRBJ1-1,-,-,CASSLRGGGTEAFF,TGTGCCAGCAGTTTAAGGGGCGGGGGCACTGAAGCTTTCTTT
TRBV27,TRBJ2-3,-,TRBD2,CASSGTSVTDTQYF,TGTGCCAGCTCCGGGACTAGCGTAACAGATACGCAGTATTTT
TRBV10-2,TRBJ2-7,-,TRBD2,CASSGPGLAYEQYF,TGCGCCAGCAGCGGACCGGGACTAGCCTACGAGCAGTACTTC
TRBV27,TRBJ1-2,-,-,CASSQRGYLGGYTF,TGTGCCAGCAGTCAAAGGGGTTACCTCGGTGGCTACACCTTC
TRBV18,TRBJ2-5,-,-,CASSPEETQYF,TGTGCCAGCTCACCCGAGGAGACCCAGTACTTC
TRBV19,TRBJ1-1,-,TRBD1,CASNRGRNTEAFF,TGTGCCAGTAATAGGGGGCGGAACACTGAAGCTTTCTTT
TRBV5-4,TRBJ1-3,-,TRBD1,CASSLDRGRNTIYF,TGTGCCAGCAGCTTGGACAGGGGTAGAAACACCATATATTTT
TRBV9,TRBJ2-7,-,TRBD2,CASSIGPPTSGGEQYF,TGTGCCAGCAGCATAGGTCCACCGACTAGCGGGGGCGAGCAGTACTTC
TRBV19,TRBJ1-1,-,-,CATVFMAGNTEAFF,TGTGCCACCGTTTTTATGGCAGGGAACACTGAAGCTTTCTTT
TRBV27,TRBJ2-7,-,-,CASSLFGYSSYEQYF,TGTGCCAGCAGTTTGTTCGGTTATAGCTCCTACGAGCAGTACTTC
TRBV7-9,TRBJ1-4,-,-,CASSFGRGEANEKLFF,TGTGCCAGCAGCTTCGGCAGGGGTGAAGCTAATGAAAAACTGTTTTTT
TRBV11-3,TRBJ2-1,-,-,CASSSGDSSGPYNEQFF,TGTGCCAGCAGCTCCGGGGACTCCTCCGGGCCCTACAATGAGCAGTTCTTC
TRBV6-1,TRBJ1-5,-,-,CASSEERGQPQHF,TGTGCCAGCAGTGAAGAGAGAGGTCAGCCCCAGCATTTT
TRBV7-9,TRBJ2-7,-,-,CASSFLQGNKYEQYF,TGTGCCAGCAGCTTCCTTCAGGGTAATAAGTACGAGCAGTACTTC
TRBV19,TRBJ1-3,-,-,CASSPLFAGNTIYF,TGTGCCAGTAGCCCCTTATTCGCTGGAAACACCATATATTTT
TRBV6-1,TRBJ1-1,-,TRBD1,CASSVMGQRGTEAFF,TGTGCCAGCAGTGTTATGGGACAGCGAGGCACTGAAGCTTTCTTT
TRBV6-5,TRBJ2-7,-,-,CASKTELSYEQYF,TGTGCCAGCAAGACAGAACTCTCCTACGAGCAGTACTTC
TRBV19,TRBJ2-6,-,-,CASSFPLETSSGANGLTF,TGTGCCAGTAGTTTTCCGCTGGAGACAAGCTCTGGGGCCAACGGCCTGACTTTC
TRBV14,TRBJ1-2,-,TRBD1,CASSQQRGQGSRGYTF,TGTGCCAGCAGCCAGCAACGCGGACAGGGGTCTCGGGGCTACACCTTC
TRBV12-5,TRBJ1-2,-,-,CASGLNSNYGYTF,TGTGCTAGTGGTTTGAACAGCAACTATGGCTACACCTTC
TRBV7-9,TRBJ1-2,-,-,CASIARRGGGYTF,TGTGCCAGCATTGCGCGCCGGGGGGGCGGCTACACCTTC
TRBV15,TRBJ2-1,-,TRBD2,CATSSWLAGERENEQFF,TGTGCCACCAGCAGCTGGCTAGCGGGTGAACGGGAGAATGAGCAGTTCTTC
TRBV7-6,TRBJ2-7,-,TRBD2,CASSLRASGGYEQYF,TGTGCCAGCAGCTTAAGGGCTAGCGGGGGTTACGAGCAGTACTTC
TRBV11-3,TRBJ2-1,-,-,CASGPYGEGEQFF,TGTGCCTCTGGGCCCTACGGCGAGGGAGAGCAGTTCTTC
TRBV27,TRBJ2-1,-,-,CASSRDTYNEQFF,TGTGCCAGCAGTCGGGACACTTACAATGAGCAGTTCTTC
TRBV15,TRBJ2-7,-,-,CATSRVTSSGSYEQYF,TGTGCCACCAGCAGGGTGACTAGTAGTGGCTCCTACGAGCAGTACTTC